Listed here are 2 T cell receptor beta chains from one sample, sequenced in a study of control samples from healthy donors and cancer patients. The repertoire was sequenced with immunoSEQ multiplex PCR; TCRdb's copy has only in-frame clones and lacks some. The table includes about 89,000 clones, 85% to 90% detected once. Sequenced input: blood. The receptors shown here come from a woman aged 40 to 50 in good health.

Only one count was recorded for this clone. V and J are TRBV15 and TRBJ1-1; D not certain. CDR3 size: 14 residues. The V end was cut by 0 bases, the J end by 3 bases, with 8 bases between. Germline-derived CDR1 and CDR2 are LNHNV and YYDKDF (reference sequence). The CDR3, as DNA: TGTGCCACCAGCAGAGATGAATCGGACACTGAAGCTTTCTTT. Its protein product is CATSRDESDTEAFF.

The chain recombines TRBV19 with TRBJ2-7; TRBD1 aligns across 9 bases. The CDR3 loop spans 16 amino acids. Germline V gives CDR1 LNHDA, CDR2 SQIVND (reference sequence). J lost 2 bases, V lost 4 bases, and 9 bases had no gene match. CDR3 protein: CASSTLQGAQTYEQYF. CDR3 in DNA: TGTGCCAGTAGTACCTTACAGGGGGCGCAGACCTACGAGCAGTACTTC.